This entry features one TCR beta chain sequence. Antigen unknown. This specimen includes other DNA sequences encoding the same CDR3. The sample comes from a study of shared clonotypes between healthy human individuals. Overall study context: Per-donor plates numbered three CD4 naive, three CD4 memory, two CD8 naive and one CD8 memory.

Study-wide results and caveats: The represented genetic and exposure-history diversity was limited by the small number of donors.

DNA at around 200 ng, some 31,000 T cell genomes, went into sorted-subset replicate PCRs. TCRdb keeps only in-frame clones here, not all; method: immunoSEQ multiplex PCR. Seen here are 2,500,000 or so clones, 80% to 95% observed once, and the top ten hold about 0.34%. The CDR3 is made up of 15 amino acids. V trimming: 0 bases; J trimming: 8 bases; junction bases outside the gene matches: 7. Germline CDR1 reads SGDLS; CDR2 reads YYNGEE. This TCR derives from a young man in good health. Some clones in this sample may be carry-over from other donors' samples. Sequencing was carried out using naive CD4+ T cells from PBMCs. Subset noted: CD45RA+ positively selected. The V gene is TRBV9, the J gene TRBJ1-4, with TRBD1 matching 7 bases. The CDR3 DNA is TGTGCCAGCAGCGTAGAGGGTACAGGGGAGGAAAAACTGTTTTTT. This gives the protein CASSVEGTGEEKLFF. Supplemented by reference TRBV9 and TRBJ1-4, the full variable domain reads DSGVTQTPKHLITATGQRVTLRCSPRSGDLSVYWYQQSLDQGLQFLIQYYNGEERAKGNILERFSAQQFPDLHSELNLSSLELGDSALYFCASSVEGTGEEKLFFGSGTQLSVL.